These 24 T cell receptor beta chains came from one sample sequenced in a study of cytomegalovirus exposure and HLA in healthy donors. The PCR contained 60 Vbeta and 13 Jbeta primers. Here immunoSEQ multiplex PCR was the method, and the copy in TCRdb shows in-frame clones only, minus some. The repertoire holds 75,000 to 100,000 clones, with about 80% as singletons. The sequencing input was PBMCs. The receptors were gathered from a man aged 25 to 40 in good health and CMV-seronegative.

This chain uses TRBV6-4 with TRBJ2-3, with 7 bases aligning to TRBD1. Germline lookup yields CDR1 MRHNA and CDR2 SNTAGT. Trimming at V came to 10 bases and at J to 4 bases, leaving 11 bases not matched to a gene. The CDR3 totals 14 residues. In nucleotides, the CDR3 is TGTGCCACCGCCCAGGGGGTCGAGGCAGATACGCAGTATTTT. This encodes CATAQGVEADTQYF.

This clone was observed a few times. CDR3 region: CASSSRLAGGNNEQFF. The CDR3 coding sequence is TGCGCCAGCAGCTCCCGACTAGCGGGGGGAAACAATGAGCAGTTCTTC. V and J are TRBV5-1 and TRBJ2-1; 13 bases agree with TRBD2. V gave up 3 bases and J gave up 5 bases; unmatched junction bases: 5. The CDR3 loop spans 16 amino acids. Germline V gene lookup returns CDR1 SGHRS and CDR2 YFSETQ.

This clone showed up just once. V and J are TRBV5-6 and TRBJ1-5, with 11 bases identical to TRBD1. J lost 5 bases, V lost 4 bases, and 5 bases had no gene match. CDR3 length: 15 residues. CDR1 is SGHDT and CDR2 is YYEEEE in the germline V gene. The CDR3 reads CASSLRDRGDQPQHF. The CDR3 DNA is TGTGCCAGCAGCCTCCGGGACAGGGGGGATCAGCCCCAGCATTTT.

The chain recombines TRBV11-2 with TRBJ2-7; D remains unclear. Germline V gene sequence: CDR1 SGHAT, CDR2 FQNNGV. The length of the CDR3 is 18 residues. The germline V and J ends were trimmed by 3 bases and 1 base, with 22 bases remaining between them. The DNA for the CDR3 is TGTGCCAGCAGCTTTAAACACAGCTTAAACATTTTTTCCTACGAGCAGTACTTC. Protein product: CASSFKHSLNIFSYEQYF.

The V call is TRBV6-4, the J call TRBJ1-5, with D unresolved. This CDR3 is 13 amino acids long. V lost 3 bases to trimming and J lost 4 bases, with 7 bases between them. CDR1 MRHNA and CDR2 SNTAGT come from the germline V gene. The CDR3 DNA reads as TGTGCCAGCAGTGAACAGTTTAATCAGCCCCAGCATTTT. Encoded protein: CASSEQFNQPQHF.

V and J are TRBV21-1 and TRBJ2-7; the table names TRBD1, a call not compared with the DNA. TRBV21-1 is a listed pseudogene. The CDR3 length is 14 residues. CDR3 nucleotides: TGTGCCAGCAGCGCTCGGGACAGCTCCTACGAGCAGTACTTC. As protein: CASSARDSSYEQYF.

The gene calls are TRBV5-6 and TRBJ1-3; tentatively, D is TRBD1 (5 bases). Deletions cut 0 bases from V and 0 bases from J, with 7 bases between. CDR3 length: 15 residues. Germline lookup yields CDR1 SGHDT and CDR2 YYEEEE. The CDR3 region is CASSLDRGSGNTIYF. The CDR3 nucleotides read TGTGCCAGCAGCTTGGATAGGGGCTCTGGAAACACCATATATTTT. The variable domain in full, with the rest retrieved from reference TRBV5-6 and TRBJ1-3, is DAGVTQSPTHLIKTRGQQVTLRCSPKSGHDTVSWYQQALGQGPQFIFQYYEEEERQRGNFPDRFSGHQFPNYSSELNVNALLLGDSALYLCASSLDRGSGNTIYFGEGSWLTVV.

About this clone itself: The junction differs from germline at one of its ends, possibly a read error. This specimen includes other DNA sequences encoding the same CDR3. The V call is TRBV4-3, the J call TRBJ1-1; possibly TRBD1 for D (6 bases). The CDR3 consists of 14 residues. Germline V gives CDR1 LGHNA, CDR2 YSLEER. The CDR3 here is CASSSNRVNTEAFF. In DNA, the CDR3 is TGCGCCAGCAGCTCAAACAGGGTGAACACTGAAGCTTTCTTC.

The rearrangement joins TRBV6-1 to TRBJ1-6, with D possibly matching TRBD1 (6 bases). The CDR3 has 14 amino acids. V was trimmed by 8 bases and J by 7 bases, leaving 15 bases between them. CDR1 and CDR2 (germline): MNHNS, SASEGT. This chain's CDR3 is CASGPFTGNSPLHF. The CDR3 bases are TGTGCCAGCGGACCGTTCACAGGGAATTCACCCCTCCACTTT.

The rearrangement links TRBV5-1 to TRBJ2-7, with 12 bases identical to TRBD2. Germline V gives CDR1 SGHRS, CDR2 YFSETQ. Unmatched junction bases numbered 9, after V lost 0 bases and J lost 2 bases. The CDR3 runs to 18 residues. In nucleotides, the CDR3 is TGCGCCAGCAGCTTGGCCTCTAGCGGGGGGGCAAAAGCCTACGAGCAGTACTTC. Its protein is CASSLASSGGAKAYEQYF.

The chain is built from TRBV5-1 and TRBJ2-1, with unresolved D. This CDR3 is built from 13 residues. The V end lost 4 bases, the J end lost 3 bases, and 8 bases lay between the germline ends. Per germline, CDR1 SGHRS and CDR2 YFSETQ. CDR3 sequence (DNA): TGCGCCAGCAGCGAGCCGGGCTACAATGAGCAGTTCTTC. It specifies CASSEPGYNEQFF.

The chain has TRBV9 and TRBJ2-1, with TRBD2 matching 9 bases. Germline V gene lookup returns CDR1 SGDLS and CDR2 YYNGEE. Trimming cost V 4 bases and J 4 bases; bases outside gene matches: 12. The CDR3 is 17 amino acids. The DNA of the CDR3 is TGTGCCAGCAGCTCCAATAGGGCGGGGGGGCAATACAATGAGCAGTTCTTC. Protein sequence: CASSSNRAGGQYNEQFF.

CDR3 sequence: CASSPRTEVEQYF. The CDR3, as DNA: TGTGCCAGCAGCCCCCGGACAGAAGTCGAGCAGTACTTC. The chain employs TRBV7-9 and TRBJ2-7; TRBD1 is a possible D gene (6 bases). Deletions cut 5 bases from V and 6 bases from J, with 14 bases between. Germline V gene data show CDR1 as SEHNR and CDR2 as FQNEAQ (reference sequence). The CDR3 totals 13 residues.

DNA of the CDR3: TGTGCCAGCAGCCAACTCACACTCAGGGGAAATGAGCAGTTCTTC. It yields the protein CASSQLTLRGNEQFF. The chain carries TRBV5-6 and TRBJ2-1; tentative D call: TRBD1 (6 bases). The CDR3 covers 15 residues. Germline CDR1 SGHDT, CDR2 YYEEEE. V lost 4 bases and J lost 7, with 18 bases in between.

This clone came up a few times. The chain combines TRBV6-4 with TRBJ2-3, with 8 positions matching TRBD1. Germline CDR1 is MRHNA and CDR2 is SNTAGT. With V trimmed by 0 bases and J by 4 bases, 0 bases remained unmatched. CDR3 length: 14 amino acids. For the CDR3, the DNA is TGTGCCAGCAGTGACTCACAGGGGGCAGATACGCAGTATTTT. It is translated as CASSDSQGADTQYF.

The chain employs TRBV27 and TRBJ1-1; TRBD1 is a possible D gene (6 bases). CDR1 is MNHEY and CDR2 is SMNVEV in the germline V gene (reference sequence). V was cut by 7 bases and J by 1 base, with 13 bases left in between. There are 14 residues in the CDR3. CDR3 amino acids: CASNRVGGNTEAFF. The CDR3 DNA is TGTGCCAGCAACAGGGTAGGGGGGAACACTGAAGCTTTCTTT.

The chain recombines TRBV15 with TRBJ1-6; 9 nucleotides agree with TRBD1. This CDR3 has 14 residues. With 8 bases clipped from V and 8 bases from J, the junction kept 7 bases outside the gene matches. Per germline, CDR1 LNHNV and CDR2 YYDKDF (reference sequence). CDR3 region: CATRPGQGHSPLHF. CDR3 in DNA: TGTGCCACCCGACCCGGACAGGGGCATTCACCCCTCCACTTT.

For the CDR3, the DNA is TGTGCCTACGGGACAGGGGGTCTCTTCTTC. Translated, it gives CAYGTGGLFF. V and J are TRBV30 and TRBJ2-1; 11 bases are shared with TRBD1. The V segment lost 7 bases and the J segment 16 bases; nucleotides outside the gene matches: 6. This CDR3 has 10 amino acids. Germline V gene data show CDR1 as GTSNPN and CDR2 as SVGIG (reference sequence).

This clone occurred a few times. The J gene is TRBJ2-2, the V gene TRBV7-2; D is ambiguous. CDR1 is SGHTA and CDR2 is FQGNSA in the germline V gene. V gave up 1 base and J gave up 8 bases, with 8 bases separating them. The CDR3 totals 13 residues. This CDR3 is CASSLVVRGELFF. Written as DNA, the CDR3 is TGTGCCAGCAGCTTAGTGGTGCGGGGGGAGCTGTTTTTT.

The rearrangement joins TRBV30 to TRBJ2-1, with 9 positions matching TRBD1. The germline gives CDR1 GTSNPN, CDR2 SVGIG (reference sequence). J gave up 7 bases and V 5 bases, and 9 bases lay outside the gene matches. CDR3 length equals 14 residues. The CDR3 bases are TGTGCCTGGGGGAAAACAGGGGGCCGGAATGAGCAGTTCTTC. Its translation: CAWGKTGGRNEQFF.

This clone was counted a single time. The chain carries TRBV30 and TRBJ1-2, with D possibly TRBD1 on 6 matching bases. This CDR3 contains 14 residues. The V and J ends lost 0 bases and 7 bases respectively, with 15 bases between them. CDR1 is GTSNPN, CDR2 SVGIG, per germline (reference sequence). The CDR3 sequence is CAWSVKGGSGGYTF. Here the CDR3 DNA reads TGTGCCTGGAGTGTAAAAGGGGGATCAGGTGGCTACACCTTC.

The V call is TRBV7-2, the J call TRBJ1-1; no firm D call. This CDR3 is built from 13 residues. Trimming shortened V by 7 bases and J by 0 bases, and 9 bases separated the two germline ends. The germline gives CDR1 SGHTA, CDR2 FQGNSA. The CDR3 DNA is TGTGCCAGCACCTACAGCCTGAACACTGAAGCTTTCTTT. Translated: CASTYSLNTEAFF.

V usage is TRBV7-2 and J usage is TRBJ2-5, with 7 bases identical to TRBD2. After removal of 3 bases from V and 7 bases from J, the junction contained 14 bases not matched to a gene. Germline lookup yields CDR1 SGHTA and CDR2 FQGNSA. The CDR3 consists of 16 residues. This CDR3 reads CASSFSAMAGEGTQYF. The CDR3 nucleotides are TGTGCCAGCAGCTTTTCGGCGATGGCGGGAGAGGGGACCCAGTACTTC.

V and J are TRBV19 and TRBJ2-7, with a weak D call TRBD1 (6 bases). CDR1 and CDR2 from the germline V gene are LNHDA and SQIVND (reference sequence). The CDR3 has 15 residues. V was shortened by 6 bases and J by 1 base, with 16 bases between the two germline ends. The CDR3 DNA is TGTGCCAGTAGCCACCCCCAGGGGAATTCCTACGAGCAGTACTTC. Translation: CASSHPQGNSYEQYF.